Below, one T cell receptor beta chain is given with its context. Its antigen remains unidentified. This sample is drawn from a study of cytotoxic CD8 clonotypes in ibrutinib-treated CLL. Across the study: Following a median approximately 12 months of treatment, with a range of 6 to 36, response samples were taken.

The study, taken as a whole, reports: Public clonotypes (which were uncommon) either contracted or remained stable on treatment.

Per germline, CDR1 MNHEY and CDR2 SMNVEV (reference sequence). CDR3 length equals 12 residues. Trimming took off 4 bases at V and 1 base at J, with 3 bases between the two ends. Using immunoSEQ multiplex PCR, the repertoire was profiled, and TCRdb retains in-frame clones only, with some absent. The sample has about 49,000 clones, approximately 50% seen once; the top ten hold less than 35%. Sequenced here: PBMCs, sampled after 12 months of ibrutinib treatment. The receptor was isolated from a human donor with chronic lymphocytic leukemia. This chain links TRBV27 with TRBJ2-3; D gene uncertain. As DNA, the CDR3 is TGTGCCAGCAGTTCTGGCACAGATACGCAGTATTTT. Translating gives CASSSGTDTQYF.